The 23 T cell receptor beta chains presented below share a single source sample, sequenced in a study of human T cells and chemical hapten exposure. Time point here: patch test 1, 2 weeks after DPC sensitization. Indicated treatment: therapeutic diphenylcyclopropenone sensitization with weekly scalp DPC. TCRdb reanalysed the RACE reads using MiXCR and keeps one entry per CDR3 protein. The profile covers 100,000 or so distinct CDR3 sequences, with about 10% appearing a single time and 2% to 2.5% taken by the ten largest. The material sequenced was whole blood, taken in connection with sensitization to the hapten diphenylcyclopropenone (DPC). The source is a man aged 35-49 years with alopecia areata. Some clones in this sample may be carry-over from other donors' samples.

The rearrangement uses TRBV14 and TRBJ2-4; D is unresolved. Deletions cut 2 bases from V and 11 bases from J, with 16 bases between. Per the germline V gene, CDR1 is SGHDN and CDR2 is FVKESK. This CDR3 is 14 amino acids long. CDR3 sequence (DNA): TGTGCCAGCAGCCAACTACCTTATGCCCCCCTTCAGTACTTC. Amino acid sequence: CASSQLPYAPLQYF.

Remarks on this clonotype: A much larger clonotype is one base distant, so this may be a read error. The chain recombines TRBV7-2 with TRBJ1-1; the match to TRBD1 covers 9 bases. This CDR3 spans 18 amino acids. Germline V gene data show CDR1 as SGHTA and CDR2 as FQGNSA. DNA for the CDR3: TGTCCCAGCAGCTTGCGCTCCGGGACAGGGCATCTGAACACTGAAGCTTTCTTT. Its translation is CPSSLRSGTGHLNTEAFF.

The V and J genes are TRBV6-1 and TRBJ2-3, with 11 nucleotides matching TRBD2. CDR3 length equals 16 residues. The V gene end was trimmed by 4 bases and the J gene end by 4 bases; junction bases not matched to a gene: 7. Looked up from germline, CDR1 is MNHNS and CDR2 is SASEGT. CDR3 amino acids: CASSATSGRFADTQYF. CDR3 nucleotides: TGTGCCAGCAGTGCCACTAGCGGGAGATTTGCAGATACGCAGTATTTT.

Worth noting for this clonotype: Given a much more abundant clone one base away, this may be a read error. The rearrangement joins TRBV20-1 to TRBJ2-1; D not resolved. This CDR3 comprises 17 residues. Looked up from germline, CDR1 is DFQATT and CDR2 is SNEGSKA (reference sequence). CDR3 region: CSASPPSGGGHYNGQFF. The CDR3 nucleotides read TGCAGTGCTAGCCCCCCGAGTGGTGGCGGCCACTACAATGGGCAGTTCTTC.

This clonotype was seen a handful of times. The rearrangement joins TRBV5-1 to TRBJ2-2, with 11 bases that match TRBD2. The length of the CDR3 is 15 residues. Losses at the gene ends were 6 bases for V and 1 base for J; bases not matched to a gene: 2. Germline V gene data show CDR1 as SGHRS and CDR2 as YFSETQ. The CDR3 sequence is CASMTSGVNTGELFF. DNA of the CDR3: TGCGCCAGCATGACTAGCGGGGTGAACACCGGGGAGCTGTTTTTT.

The table lists this clonotype with a few counts. The rearrangement uses TRBV7-3 and TRBJ2-7; 9 bases line up with TRBD1. CDR1 SGHTA and CDR2 FQGTGA come from the germline V gene. V lost 6 bases to trimming and J lost 2 bases; unmatched junction nucleotides: 5. The CDR3 has 14 amino acids. The CDR3 here is CASSPGTGTYEQYF. CDR3 bases: TGTGCCAGCAGTCCCGGGACAGGGACCTACGAGCAGTACTTC. Full variable domain (missing parts from reference TRBV7-3 and TRBJ2-7): GAGVSQTPSNKVTEKGKYVELRCDPISGHTALYWYRQSLGQGPEFLIYFQGTGAADDSGLPNDRFFAVRPEGSVSTLKIQRTERGDSAVYLCASSPGTGTYEQYFGPGTRLTVT.

The V and J genes are TRBV2 and TRBJ2-3; weak D call: TRBD2 (6 bases). Germline V gene data show CDR1 as SNHLY and CDR2 as FYNNEI. Trimming removed 7 bases at V and 0 bases at J, with 17 bases between. The CDR3 contains 16 residues. In DNA, the CDR3 is TGTGCCAGCAATGCGAGTCCCGGGGGAAGCACAGATACGCAGTATTTT. Translated: CASNASPGGSTDTQYF.

This clonotype was observed many times. The chain is built from TRBV4-1 and TRBJ1-4, with 10 bases aligning to TRBD1. There are 17 residues in the CDR3. Germline V gene data show CDR1 as MGHRA and CDR2 as YSYEKL. V shed 0 bases, J shed 11 bases, and the junction held 12 bases outside the gene matches. The CDR3, as DNA: TGCGCCAGCAGCCAAGATGGGGCCGGGACAGGGGTCGACAAACTGTTTTTT. Translating it yields CASSQDGAGTGVDKLFF.

This clonotype was detected many times. CDR3 loop: CASSQDRQGGGTREKLFF. CDR3 DNA sequence: TGCGCCAGCAGCCAAGATAGGCAGGGAGGGGGGACTAGAGAAAAACTGTTTTTT. This chain joins TRBV4-3 and TRBJ1-4; possibly TRBD1 for D (6 bases). Deletions cut 0 bases from V and 8 bases from J, with 22 bases between. In germline, CDR1 is LGHNA, CDR2 YSLEER. CDR3 length: 18 amino acids.

This clonotype was recorded many times. The chain uses TRBV27 and TRBJ1-2; D gene unclear. The CDR3 is 13 residues long. Between the trimmed V and J ends, which lost 7 bases and 7 bases, there was a span of 16 bases. CDR1 and CDR2 from the germline V gene are MNHEY and SMNVEV (reference sequence). CDR3 DNA sequence: TGTGCCAGCACCTCCACCACGGGTGCTGGCTACACCTTC. Encoded protein: CASTSTTGAGYTF.

The table lists this clonotype with a few counts. The chain uses TRBV21-1 and TRBJ2-7; the D call in the table, TRBD1, was not verified against the DNA. TRBV21-1 is given as a pseudogene. The CDR3 sequence is 14 residues long. DNA of the CDR3: TGTGCCAGCAGCGGACAGTTTGGGGGCCCCGAGCAGTACGTC. Encoded protein: CASSGQFGGPEQYV.

This clonotype has at least ten counts. V is TRBV7-9 and J is TRBJ2-2; D is uncertain. The CDR3 has 16 residues. The ends were cut back, 5 bases at V and 4 bases at J, with 17 bases in the middle. Germline V lookup: CDR1 SEHNR, CDR2 FQNEAQ (reference sequence). CDR3 loop: CASSPPDQVFTGELFF. Written as DNA, the CDR3 is TGTGCCAGCAGCCCGCCGGACCAGGTCTTCACCGGGGAGCTGTTTTTT.

This sequence joins TRBV11-2 and TRBJ2-1, with 14 nucleotides matching TRBD2. Trimming removed 1 base from V and 10 bases from J; junction bases left unmatched: 0. The CDR3 loop spans 14 amino acids. CDR1 SGHAT and CDR2 FQNNGV come from the germline V gene. This CDR3 reads CASSLGTSGREQFF. The CDR3 DNA is TGTGCCAGCAGCTTAGGGACTAGCGGGAGGGAGCAGTTCTTC.

This clonotype has just a few counts. This chain uses TRBV6-2 or TRBV6-3 with TRBJ2-7; the match to TRBD1 covers 10 bases. The CDR3 is made up of 13 amino acids. J was trimmed by 4 bases and V by 8 bases; bases with no gene match: 5. Looked up from germline, CDR1 is MNHEY and CDR2 is SVGEGT. DNA of the CDR3: TGTGCCAGCGCCCGGACAGGGGGATACGAGCAGTACTTC. It encodes CASARTGGYEQYF.

This clonotype was seen only a few times. The rearrangement uses TRBV2 and TRBJ2-7; D unclear. V was clipped by 4 bases and J by 2 bases, with 9 bases between them. The germline CDR1 and CDR2 sequences are SNHLY and FYNNEI. CDR3 size: 13 residues. The chain's CDR3 is CASSASRTYEQYF. The CDR3 region has the DNA TGTGCCAGCAGTGCATCCCGCACCTACGAGCAGTACTTC. The variable domain in full, with the rest retrieved from reference TRBV2 and TRBJ2-7, is EPEVTQTPSHQVTQMGQEVILRCVPISNHLYFYWYRQILGQKVEFLVSFYNNEISEKSEIFDDQFSVERPDGSNFTLKIRSTKLEDSAMYFCASSASRTYEQYFGPGTRLTVT.

This clonotype was seen at least ten times. This sequence joins TRBV12-3 or TRBV12-4 and TRBJ2-3; maybe TRBD1 (7 bases). The CDR3 spans 15 residues. The germline V and J ends were trimmed by 6 bases and 0 bases, with 13 bases remaining between them. DNA of the CDR3: TGTGCCAGCAGGCCACAGGGGACTAGCACAGATACGCAGTATTTT. Residues: CASRPQGTSTDTQYF.

This clonotype was counted only a few times. This sequence joins TRBV27 and TRBJ2-5; 8 positions agree with TRBD2. This CDR3 has 15 residues. Germline trimming cut 7 bases from V and 2 bases from J; bases unmatched to any gene: 9. Per the germline V gene, CDR1 is MNHEY and CDR2 is SMNVEV (reference sequence). The CDR3 region has the DNA TGTGCCAGCAAGGTAGCGGGGCTTCCTCAAGAGACCCAGTACTTC. Protein sequence: CASKVAGLPQETQYF.

The chain combines TRBV20-1 with TRBJ2-7; 9 nucleotides agree with TRBD2. The germline V gene encodes CDR1 DFQATT and CDR2 SNEGSKA (reference sequence). The CDR3 runs to 15 residues. V dropped 1 base and J dropped 3; count of bases not matched to a gene: 7. The CDR3 nucleotides read TGCAGTGCTAGAGTATCGGCTAGCGGGGTCTACGAGCAGTACTTC. This encodes CSARVSASGVYEQYF.

The chain recombines TRBV5-1 with TRBJ2-2; weak D call: TRBD1 (6 bases). Trimming removed 0 bases from V and 3 bases from J, with 12 bases in between. The CDR3 is 16 residues long. CDR1 and CDR2 (germline): SGHRS, YFSETQ. The CDR3 loop is CASSLGRGMDTGELFF. CDR3 nucleotides: TGCGCCAGCAGCTTGGGTAGGGGGATGGACACCGGGGAGCTGTTTTTT.

A few counts support this clonotype. The chain is built from TRBV28 and TRBJ1-5; perhaps TRBD1 as D (6 bases). This CDR3 contains 14 residues. Trimming took off 6 bases at V and 4 bases at J, with 13 bases between the two ends. Germline V gene data show CDR1 as MDHEN and CDR2 as SYDVKM. The CDR3 sequence is CASSLTGFNQPQHF. CDR3 sequence (DNA): TGTGCCAGCAGCCTGACAGGATTTAATCAGCCCCAGCATTTT.

This chain connects TRBV6-5 to TRBJ1-3; no firm D call. The CDR3 covers 14 residues. The germline CDR1 and CDR2 sequences are MNHEY and SVGAGI. With 6 bases removed from V and 0 bases from J, the gap between germline ends came to 9 bases. The CDR3 DNA is TGTGCCAGCAGGGACCCCAGCTCTGGAAACACCATATATTTT. Translation: CASRDPSSGNTIYF.

This clonotype was picked up a small number of times. The chain carries TRBV2 and TRBJ1-1; D unresolved. Looked up from germline, CDR1 is SNHLY and CDR2 is FYNNEI. Trimming stripped 6 bases from V and 0 bases from J, with 11 bases between. The CDR3 is made up of 14 amino acids. The CDR3 DNA reads as TGTGCCAGCAGGGTCAGAGGGATGAACACTGAAGCTTTCTTT. Protein: CASRVRGMNTEAFF.

This chain joins TRBV12-5 and TRBJ1-2, with D possibly TRBD1 on 5 matching bases. The CDR3 sequence is 12 residues long. Germline lookup yields CDR1 LGHNT and CDR2 FRNRAP. Between the trimmed V and J ends, which lost 5 bases and 7 bases, there was a span of 11 bases. The CDR3 here is CASGGRVSGYTF. In nucleotides, the CDR3 is TGTGCTAGTGGTGGCAGGGTGAGTGGCTACACCTTC.